The 11 T cell receptor beta chains given below trace back to one sample, sequenced in a study of blood T cell repertoires in COVID-19. Produced via immunoSEQ multiplex PCR; TCRdb's table is partial and in-frame only. The sample includes 47,000 or so clones, roughly four fifths seen only once; the top ten take around 2.8%. The sequenced sample was peripheral blood. The receptors originated from a woman aged 55-70 years with acute or convalescent COVID-19.

The J gene is TRBJ2-7, the V gene TRBV5-4; D is perhaps TRBD2 (5 bases). CDR3 length: 14 amino acids. Per germline, CDR1 SGHNT and CDR2 YYREEE (reference sequence). The V and J ends lost 0 bases and 7 bases respectively, with 14 bases between them. The CDR3 is CASSLDTGMGEQYF. CDR3 bases: TGTGCCAGCAGCTTGGACACCGGGATGGGGGAGCAGTACTTC.

This clone was seen a single time. The chain links TRBV18 to TRBJ1-2, with 8 bases lining up with TRBD1. Germline V gives CDR1 KGHSH, CDR2 LQKENI. This CDR3 spans 14 amino acids. Unmatched junction bases numbered 5, after V lost 3 bases and J lost 5 bases. The CDR3 DNA is TGTGCCAGCTCACCGGGACAGGAGGGGTATGGCTACACCTTC. Protein product: CASSPGQEGYGYTF.

Only one count was recorded for this clone. The chain carries TRBV6-5 and TRBJ1-4, with D perhaps matching TRBD1 (5 bases). The CDR3 totals 14 residues. Looked up from germline, CDR1 is MNHEY and CDR2 is SVGAGI. Trimming removed 0 bases at V and 5 bases at J, with 7 bases between. The CDR3 DNA sequence: TGTGCCAGCAGTTACTCGGGGCCAAATGAAAAACTGTTTTTT. It specifies CASSYSGPNEKLFF.

This chain links TRBV5-1 with TRBJ1-4, with D tentatively TRBD1 (6 bases). Germline CDR1 is SGHRS and CDR2 is YFSETQ. The ends were cut back, 0 bases at V and 10 bases at J, with 13 bases in the middle. The CDR3 is made up of 14 amino acids. The CDR3 nucleotides are TGCGCCAGCAGCTTGGCCGTCGGGACATTAAAACTGTTTTTT. This codes for CASSLAVGTLKLFF.

The rearrangement links TRBV30 to TRBJ2-7; a possible D gene is TRBD1 (5 bases). V was cut by 0 bases and J by 4 bases, with 13 bases left in between. Germline V gene sequence: CDR1 GTSNPN, CDR2 SVGIG (reference sequence). This CDR3 is 14 amino acids long. The CDR3: CAWSVKGFGYEQYF. CDR3 nucleotide sequence: TGTGCCTGGAGTGTCAAGGGGTTTGGATACGAGCAGTACTTC. Looking up the rest from reference TRBV30 and TRBJ2-7 gives the full variable domain: SQTIHQWPATLVQPVGSPLSLECTVEGTSNPNLYWYRQAAGRGLQLLFYSVGIGQISSEVPQNLSASRPQDRQFILSSKKLLLSDSGFYLCAWSVKGFGYEQYFGPGTRLTVT.

The chain recombines TRBV7-8 with TRBJ1-1, with 8 nucleotides matching TRBD1. Germline CDR1 and CDR2: SGHVS and FQNEAQ. CDR3 length equals 16 residues. V was pared by 2 bases and J by 5 bases, with 10 bases of the junction left unmatched. The CDR3 loop reads CASSLTQGAFRTEAFF. In DNA form, the CDR3 reads TGTGCCAGCAGCTTAACCCAGGGGGCTTTTAGGACTGAAGCTTTCTTT.

The chain couples TRBV5-1 to TRBJ1-1; D uncertain. The V and J ends lost 4 bases and 0 bases respectively, with 7 bases between them. From germline, CDR1 is SGHRS and CDR2 YFSETQ. This CDR3 has 13 residues. The CDR3 region is CASSPTLNTEAFF. CDR3 in DNA: TGCGCCAGCAGCCCTACTTTGAACACTGAAGCTTTCTTT.

The V gene is TRBV5-1, the J gene TRBJ2-2; 10 bases are a match to TRBD1. With V trimmed by 0 bases and J by 4 bases, 3 bases remained unmatched. Germline-derived CDR1 and CDR2 are SGHRS and YFSETQ. The length of the CDR3 is 16 residues. CDR3 in DNA: TGCGCCAGCAGCTTGGTGACAGGGGGCTTCACCGGGGAGCTGTTTTTT. Its translation is CASSLVTGGFTGELFF.

V gene TRBV6-2 or TRBV6-3 combines with J gene TRBJ2-7; possible D gene TRBD2, 6 bases. With 6 bases removed from V and 6 bases from J, the gap between germline ends came to 21 bases. The CDR3 is made up of 15 amino acids. From germline, CDR1 is MNHEY and CDR2 SVGEGT. The CDR3 DNA is TGTGCCAGCAGCCCGAACCGGGGGTCCTTTAGCGAGCAGTACTTC. Translated, it gives CASSPNRGSFSEQYF.

The chain carries TRBV2 and TRBJ1-4; D gene unclear. There are 14 residues in the CDR3. The V end was cut by 7 bases, the J end by 7 bases, with 16 bases between. CDR1 is SNHLY and CDR2 is FYNNEI in the germline V gene. The DNA of the CDR3 is TGTGCCAGCATACTTGGTGAGCCCGGTGAAAAACTGTTTTTT. Its protein product is CASILGEPGEKLFF. The entire variable domain, with the rest obtained from reference TRBV2 and TRBJ1-4, is as follows: EPEVTQTPSHQVTQMGQEVILRCVPISNHLYFYWYRQILGQKVEFLVSFYNNEISEKSEIFDDQFSVERPDGSNFTLKIRSTKLEDSAMYFCASILGEPGEKLFFGSGTQLSVL.

The genes are TRBV24-1 and TRBJ2-2, with 9 bases lining up with TRBD1. The CDR3 length is 18 residues. Germline trimming cut 3 bases from V and 1 base from J; bases unmatched to any gene: 8. CDR1 KGHDR and CDR2 SFDVKD come from the germline V gene. The CDR3 nucleotides read TGTGCCACCAGTGATACTTTTGGGACAGGGTTGAACACCGGGGAGCTGTTTTTT. As protein: CATSDTFGTGLNTGELFF.